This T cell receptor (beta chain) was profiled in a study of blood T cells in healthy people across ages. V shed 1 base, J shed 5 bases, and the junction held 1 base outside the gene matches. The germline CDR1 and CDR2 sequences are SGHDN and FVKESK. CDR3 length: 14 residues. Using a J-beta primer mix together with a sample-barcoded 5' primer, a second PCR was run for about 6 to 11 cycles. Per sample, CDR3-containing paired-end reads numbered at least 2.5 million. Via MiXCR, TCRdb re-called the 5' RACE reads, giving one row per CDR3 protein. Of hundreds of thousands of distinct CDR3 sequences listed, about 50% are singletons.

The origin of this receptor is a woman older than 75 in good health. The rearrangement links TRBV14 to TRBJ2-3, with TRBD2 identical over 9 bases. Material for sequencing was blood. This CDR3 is CASSQVAGVDTQYF. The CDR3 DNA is TGTGCCAGCAGCCAAGTAGCGGGGGTAGATACGCAGTATTTT.